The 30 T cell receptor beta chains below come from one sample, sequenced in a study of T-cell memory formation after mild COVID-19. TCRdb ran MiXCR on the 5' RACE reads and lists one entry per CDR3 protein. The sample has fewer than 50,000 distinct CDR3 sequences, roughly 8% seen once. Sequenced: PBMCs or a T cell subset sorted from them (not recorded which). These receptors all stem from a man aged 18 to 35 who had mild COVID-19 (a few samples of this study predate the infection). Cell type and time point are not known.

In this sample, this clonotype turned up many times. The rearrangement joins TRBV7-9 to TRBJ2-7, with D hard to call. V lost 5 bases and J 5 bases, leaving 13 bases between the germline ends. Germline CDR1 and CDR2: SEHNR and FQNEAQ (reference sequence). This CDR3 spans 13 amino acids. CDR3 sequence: CASSLDPRNEQYV. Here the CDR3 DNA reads TGTGCCAGCAGCCTAGATCCCCGGAACGAGCAGTACGTC.

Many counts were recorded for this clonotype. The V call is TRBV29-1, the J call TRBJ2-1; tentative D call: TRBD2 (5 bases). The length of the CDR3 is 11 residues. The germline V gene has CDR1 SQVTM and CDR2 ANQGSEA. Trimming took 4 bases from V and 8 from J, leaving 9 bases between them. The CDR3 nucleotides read TGCAGCGTTGGGTCAGCGGATGAGCAGTTCTTC. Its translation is CSVGSADEQFF.

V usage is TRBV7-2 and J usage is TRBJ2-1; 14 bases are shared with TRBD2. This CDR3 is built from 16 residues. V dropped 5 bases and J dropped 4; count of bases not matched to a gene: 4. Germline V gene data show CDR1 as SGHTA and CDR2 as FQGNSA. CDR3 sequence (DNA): TGTGCCAGCAGCGGGACTAGCGGGGGACTATACAATGAGCAGTTCTTC. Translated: CASSGTSGGLYNEQFF.

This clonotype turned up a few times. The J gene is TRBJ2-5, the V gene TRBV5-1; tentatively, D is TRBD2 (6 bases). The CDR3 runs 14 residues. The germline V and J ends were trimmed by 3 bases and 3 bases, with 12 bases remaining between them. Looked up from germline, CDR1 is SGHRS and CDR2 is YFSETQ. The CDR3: CASSSAGSEETQYF. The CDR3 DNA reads TGCGCCAGCAGCTCCGCCGGGAGCGAAGAGACCCAGTACTTC.

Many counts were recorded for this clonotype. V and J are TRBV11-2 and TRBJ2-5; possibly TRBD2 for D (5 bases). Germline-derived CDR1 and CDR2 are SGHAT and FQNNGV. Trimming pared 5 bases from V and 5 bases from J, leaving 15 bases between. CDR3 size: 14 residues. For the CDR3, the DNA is TGTGCCAGCAGCACCGCTAGAGGGTGGGAGACCCAGTACTTC. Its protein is CASSTARGWETQYF.

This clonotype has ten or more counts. This CDR3 is CASSPGQGNTEAFF. CDR3 in DNA: TGTGCCAGCAGCCCGGGACAGGGGAACACTGAAGCTTTCTTT. V gene TRBV11-2 combines with J gene TRBJ1-1; 9 positions match TRBD1. Losses at the gene ends were 5 bases for V and 1 base for J; bases not matched to a gene: 2. The CDR3 runs 14 residues. Germline-derived CDR1 and CDR2 are SGHAT and FQNNGV.

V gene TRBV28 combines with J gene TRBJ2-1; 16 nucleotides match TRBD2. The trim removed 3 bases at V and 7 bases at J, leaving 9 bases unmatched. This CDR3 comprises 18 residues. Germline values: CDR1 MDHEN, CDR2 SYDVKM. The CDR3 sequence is CASSFGTSGGAGRNEQFF. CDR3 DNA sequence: TGTGCCAGCAGTTTTGGGACTAGCGGGGGGGCTGGGCGTAATGAGCAGTTCTTC.

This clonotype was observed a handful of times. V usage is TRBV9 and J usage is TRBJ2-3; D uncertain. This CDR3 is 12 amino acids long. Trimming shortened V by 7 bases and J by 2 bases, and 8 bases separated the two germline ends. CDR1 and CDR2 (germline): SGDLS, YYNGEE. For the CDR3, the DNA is TGTGCCAGCGGCCGATACACAGATACGCAGTATTTT. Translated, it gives CASGRYTDTQYF.

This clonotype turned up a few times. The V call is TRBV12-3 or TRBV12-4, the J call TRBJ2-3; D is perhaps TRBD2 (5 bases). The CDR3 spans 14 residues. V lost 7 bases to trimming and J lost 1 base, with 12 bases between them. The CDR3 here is CASTKLRGTDTQYF. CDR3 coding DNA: TGTGCCAGCACCAAGCTGCGGGGCACAGATACGCAGTATTTT.

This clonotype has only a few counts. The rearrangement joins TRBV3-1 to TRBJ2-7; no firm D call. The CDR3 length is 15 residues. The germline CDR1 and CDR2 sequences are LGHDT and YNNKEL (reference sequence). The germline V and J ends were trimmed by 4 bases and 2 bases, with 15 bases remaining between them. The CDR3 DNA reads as TGTGCCAGCAGCCGCGGACCCCACGGAACCTACGAGCAGTACTTC. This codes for CASSRGPHGTYEQYF.

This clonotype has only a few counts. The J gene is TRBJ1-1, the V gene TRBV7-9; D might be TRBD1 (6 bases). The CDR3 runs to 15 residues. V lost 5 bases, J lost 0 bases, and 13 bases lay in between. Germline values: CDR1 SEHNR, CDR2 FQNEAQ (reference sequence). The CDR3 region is CASSPRTEMNTEAFF. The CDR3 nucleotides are TGTGCCAGCAGCCCCCGGACAGAGATGAACACTGAAGCTTTCTTT.

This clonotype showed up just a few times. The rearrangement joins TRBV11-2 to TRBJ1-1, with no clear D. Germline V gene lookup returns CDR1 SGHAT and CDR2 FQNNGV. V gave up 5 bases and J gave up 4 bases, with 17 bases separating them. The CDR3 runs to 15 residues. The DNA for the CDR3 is TGTGCCAGCAGCACTCCGAACCTATGGGCCACTGAAGCTTTCTTT. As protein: CASSTPNLWATEAFF.

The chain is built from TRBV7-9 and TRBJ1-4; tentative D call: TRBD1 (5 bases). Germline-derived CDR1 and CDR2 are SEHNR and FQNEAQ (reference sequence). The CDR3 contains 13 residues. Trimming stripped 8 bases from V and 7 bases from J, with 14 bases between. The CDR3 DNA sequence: TGTGCCAGCGCCGGGGGGGGGATTGAAAAACTGTTTTTT. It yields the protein CASAGGGIEKLFF.

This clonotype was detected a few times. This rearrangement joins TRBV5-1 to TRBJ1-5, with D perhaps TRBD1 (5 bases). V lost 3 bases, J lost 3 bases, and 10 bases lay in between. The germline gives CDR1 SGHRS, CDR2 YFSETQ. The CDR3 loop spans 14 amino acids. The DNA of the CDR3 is TGCGCCAGCAGCTCGACGGGACCCAATCAGCCCCAGCATTTT. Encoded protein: CASSSTGPNQPQHF.

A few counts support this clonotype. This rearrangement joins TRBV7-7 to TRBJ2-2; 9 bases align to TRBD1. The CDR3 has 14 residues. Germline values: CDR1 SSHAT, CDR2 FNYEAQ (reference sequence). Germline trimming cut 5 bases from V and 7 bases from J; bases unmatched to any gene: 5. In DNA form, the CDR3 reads TGTGCCAGCAGCCCCGGGACAGGGATCGGGGAGCTGTTTTTT. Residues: CASSPGTGIGELFF.

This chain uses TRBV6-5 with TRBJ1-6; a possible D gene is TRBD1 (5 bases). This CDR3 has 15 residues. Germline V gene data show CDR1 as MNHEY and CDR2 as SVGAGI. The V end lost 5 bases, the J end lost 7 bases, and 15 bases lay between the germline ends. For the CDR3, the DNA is TGTGCCAGCAGTGTCGGGGGAGGCCTAAATTCACCCCTCCACTTT. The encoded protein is CASSVGGGLNSPLHF.

The CDR3 spells CASSLDRDGYTF. The CDR3 DNA sequence: TGTGCCAGCAGCTTGGATCGGGATGGCTACACCTTC. The chain employs TRBV5-6 and TRBJ1-2; D not resolved. V was cut by 0 bases and J by 6 bases, with 6 bases left in between. The CDR3 length is 12 residues. Germline V gene lookup returns CDR1 SGHDT and CDR2 YYEEEE.

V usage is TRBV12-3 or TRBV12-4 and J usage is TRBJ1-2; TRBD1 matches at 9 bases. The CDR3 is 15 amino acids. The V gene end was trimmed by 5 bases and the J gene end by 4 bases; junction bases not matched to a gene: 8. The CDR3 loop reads CASSPTGGSLYGYTF. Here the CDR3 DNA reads TGTGCCAGCAGTCCCACAGGGGGCTCCCTCTATGGCTACACCTTC.

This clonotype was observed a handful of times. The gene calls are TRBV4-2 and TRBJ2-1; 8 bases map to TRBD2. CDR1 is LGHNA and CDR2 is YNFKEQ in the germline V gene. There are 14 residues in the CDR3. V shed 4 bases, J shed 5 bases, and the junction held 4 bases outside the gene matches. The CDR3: CASSLSGGDNEQFF. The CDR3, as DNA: TGTGCCAGCAGCCTATCCGGGGGGGACAATGAGCAGTTCTTC.

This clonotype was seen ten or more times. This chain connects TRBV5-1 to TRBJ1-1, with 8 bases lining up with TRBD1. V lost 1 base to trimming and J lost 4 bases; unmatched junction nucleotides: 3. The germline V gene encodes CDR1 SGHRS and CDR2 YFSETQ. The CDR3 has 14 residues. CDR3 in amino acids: CASSLSQGATEAFF. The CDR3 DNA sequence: TGCGCCAGCAGCTTGAGTCAGGGGGCCACTGAAGCTTTCTTT. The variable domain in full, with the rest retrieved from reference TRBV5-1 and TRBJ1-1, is KAGVTQTPRYLIKTRGQQVTLSCSPISGHRSVSWYQQTPGQGLQFLFEYFSETQRNKGNFPGRFSGRQFSNSRSEMNVSTLELGDSALYLCASSLSQGATEAFFGQGTRLTVV.

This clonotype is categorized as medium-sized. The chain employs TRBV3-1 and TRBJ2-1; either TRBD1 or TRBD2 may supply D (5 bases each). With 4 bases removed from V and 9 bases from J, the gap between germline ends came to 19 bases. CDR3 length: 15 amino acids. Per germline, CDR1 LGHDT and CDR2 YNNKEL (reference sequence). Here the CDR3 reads CASSLRDASGSEQFF. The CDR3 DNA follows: TGTGCCAGCAGCCTACGGGACGCCAGCGGTTCTGAGCAGTTCTTC.

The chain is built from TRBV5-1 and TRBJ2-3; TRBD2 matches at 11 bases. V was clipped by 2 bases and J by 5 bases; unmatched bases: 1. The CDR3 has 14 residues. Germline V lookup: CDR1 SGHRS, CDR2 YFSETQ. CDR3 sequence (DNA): TGCGCCAGCAGCTTTAGCGGGGGGGAAGATACGCAGTATTTT. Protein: CASSFSGGEDTQYF.

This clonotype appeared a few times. The CDR3 nucleotides read TGTGCCAGCAGCGGGGCGGGGAGAGCGGAGACCCAGTACTTC. This codes for CASSGAGRAETQYF. This sequence joins TRBV28 and TRBJ2-5; tentatively, D is TRBD2 (6 bases). Germline V gives CDR1 MDHEN, CDR2 SYDVKM. The CDR3 is 14 amino acids. V was shortened by 6 bases and J by 5 bases, with 16 bases between the two germline ends.

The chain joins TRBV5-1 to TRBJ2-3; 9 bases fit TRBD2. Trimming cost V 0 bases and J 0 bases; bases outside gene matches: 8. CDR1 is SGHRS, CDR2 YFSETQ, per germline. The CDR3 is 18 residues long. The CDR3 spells CASSLARGGGASTDTQYF. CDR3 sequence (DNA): TGCGCCAGCAGCTTGGCCCGTGGCGGGGGGGCTAGCACAGATACGCAGTATTTT.

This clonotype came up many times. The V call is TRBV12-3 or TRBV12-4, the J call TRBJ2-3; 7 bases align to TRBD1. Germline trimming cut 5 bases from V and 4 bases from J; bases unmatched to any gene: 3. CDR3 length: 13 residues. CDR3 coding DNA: TGTGCCAGCAGTGCCACAGGGGCAGATACGCAGTATTTT. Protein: CASSATGADTQYF.

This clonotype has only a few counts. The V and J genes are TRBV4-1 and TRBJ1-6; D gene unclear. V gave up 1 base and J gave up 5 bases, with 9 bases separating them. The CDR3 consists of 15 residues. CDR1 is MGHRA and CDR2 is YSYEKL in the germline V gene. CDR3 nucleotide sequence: TGCGCCAGCAGCCAAGCGGGTTTAAATAATTCACCCCTCCACTTT. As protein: CASSQAGLNNSPLHF.

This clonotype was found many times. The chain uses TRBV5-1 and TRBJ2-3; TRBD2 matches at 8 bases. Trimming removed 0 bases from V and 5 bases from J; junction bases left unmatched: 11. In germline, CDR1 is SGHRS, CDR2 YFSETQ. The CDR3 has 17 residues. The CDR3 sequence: CASSLGSGAGVRDTQYF. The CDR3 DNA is TGCGCCAGCAGCTTGGGATCGGGAGCGGGGGTAAGAGATACGCAGTATTTT.

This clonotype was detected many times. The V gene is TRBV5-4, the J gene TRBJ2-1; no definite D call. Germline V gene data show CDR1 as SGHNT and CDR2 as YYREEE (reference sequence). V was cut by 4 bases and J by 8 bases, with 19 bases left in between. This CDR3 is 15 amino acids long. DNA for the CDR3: TGTGCCAGCAGCCGGGCCTCGGTAGGTGGCGATGAGCAGTTCTTC. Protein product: CASSRASVGGDEQFF.

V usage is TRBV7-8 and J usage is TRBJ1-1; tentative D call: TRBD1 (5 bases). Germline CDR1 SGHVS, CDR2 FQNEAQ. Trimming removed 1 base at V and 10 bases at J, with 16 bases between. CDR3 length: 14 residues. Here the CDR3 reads CASSLEFLTQGAFF. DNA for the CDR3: TGTGCCAGCAGCTTAGAGTTCTTGACCCAGGGAGCTTTCTTT.

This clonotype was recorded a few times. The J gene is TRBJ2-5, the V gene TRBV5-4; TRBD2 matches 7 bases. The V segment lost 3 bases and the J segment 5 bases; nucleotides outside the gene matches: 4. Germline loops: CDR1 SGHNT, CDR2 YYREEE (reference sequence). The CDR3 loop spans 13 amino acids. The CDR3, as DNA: TGTGCCAGCAGCTGGTCCGGGAGGGAGACCCAGTACTTC. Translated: CASSWSGRETQYF.